This TCR beta chain was sequenced for a study of T cells in Graves' hyperthyroidism and ophthalmopathy. There are 13 residues in the CDR3. With 6 bases removed from V and 8 bases from J, the gap between germline ends came to 16 bases. The V gene's germline CDR1 is MDHEN and CDR2 SYDVKM. Points from the study as a whole: In the blood, most expanded thyroid clonotypes above 0.001 appeared as well. Ophthalmopathy onset followed model prediction by a median around six months.

This clonotype was counted at least ten times. Its antigen is not identified. The CDR3 regions of TCR beta were amplified from RNA transcripts. Researchers ran a first-round RT-PCR on the TCR CDR3 using the HTBI primer set. Each CDR3 protein is one row after TCRdb ran MiXCR on the multiplex PCR reads. The sample has roughly 510,000 distinct CDR3 sequences; over 35% are singletons. Uncontrolled infection, other autoimmune disease, pregnancy or lactation excluded patients. Diagnoses used clinical symptoms, serum thyroxine and TRAb, thyroid ultrasound and orbital computed tomography. The V call is TRBV28, the J call TRBJ1-2; a possible D gene is TRBD1 (5 bases). The clonotype comes from an adult woman with Graves' disease, either hyperthyroidism or ophthalmopathy (not recorded which). What was sequenced was peripheral blood or thyroid tissue (not recorded which). CDR3 in amino acids: CASSLHGGDGYTF. In DNA form, the CDR3 reads TGTGCCAGCAGCCTACACGGGGGGGACGGCTACACCTTC.